This T cell receptor beta chain was recovered during a study of chemoradiotherapy in HPV16-positive cancers. The length of the CDR3 is 15 residues. V was shortened by 1 base and J by 3 bases, with 13 bases between the two germline ends. Germline V lookup: CDR1 SEHNR, CDR2 FQNEAQ (reference sequence). Measured with immunoSEQ multiplex PCR; TCRdb has only the in-frame clones, and not every one. The sample carries more than 15,000 clones, 79% recorded once. The specimen was taken from a patient who underwent chemoradiotherapy. This chain joins TRBV7-9 and TRBJ2-7, with D perhaps TRBD2 (5 bases). This receptor was identified in a human donor with HPV-associated anogenital cancer. CDR3 bases: TGTGCCAGCAGCTTAGGTGGCGGGTTCAGCTACGAGCAGTACTTC. Residues: CASSLGGGFSYEQYF.